Following are 13 T cell receptor beta chains from one sample sequenced in a study of blood T cell repertoires in COVID-19. Repertoires were generated with immunoSEQ multiplex PCR, while TCRdb's copy carries only in-frame clones and drops some. The sample lists about 380,000 clones, about 80% occurring once. Sequenced sample: peripheral blood. These receptors were collected from a human donor with acute or convalescent COVID-19. The donor label of this sample is uncertain.

This chain joins TRBV28 and TRBJ1-1, with 9 bases that match TRBD1. The trim removed 6 bases at V and 6 bases at J, leaving 17 bases unmatched. This CDR3 contains 17 residues. CDR1 is MDHEN, CDR2 SYDVKM, per germline. In DNA, the CDR3 is TGTGCCAGCAGCCTGAGTGGGACACAGGGGGCGTCAGCTGAAGCTTTCTTT. Its protein is CASSLSGTQGASAEAFF. Looking up the rest from reference TRBV28 and TRBJ1-1 gives the full variable domain: DVKVTQSSRYLVKRTGEKVFLECVQDMDHENMFWYRQDPGLGLRLIYFSYDVKMKEKGDIPEGYSVSREKKERFSLILESASTNQTSMYLCASSLSGTQGASAEAFFGQGTRLTVV.

The gene calls are TRBV6-1 and TRBJ1-2, with no clear D. Trimming removed 0 bases at V and 4 bases at J, with 15 bases between. Germline values: CDR1 MNHNS, CDR2 SASEGT. The CDR3 spans 16 residues. The CDR3, as DNA: TGTGCCAGCAGTGAAGCGGAAGCAGCGCTCCCCTATGGCTACACCTTC. Translating it yields CASSEAEAALPYGYTF.

The J gene is TRBJ2-7, the V gene TRBV3-1 (or the pseudogene TRBV3-2), with D hard to call. V was clipped by 6 bases and J by 4 bases, with 10 bases between them. The CDR3 totals 12 residues. Germline loops: CDR1 LGHDT, CDR2 YNNKEL (reference sequence). The CDR3 region is CASRRARYEQYF. In nucleotides, the CDR3 is TGTGCCAGCAGACGTGCGCGGTACGAGCAGTACTTC.

This clone was observed a single time. The genes are TRBV7-9 and TRBJ1-3; possible D gene TRBD1, 5 bases. The CDR3 is 11 amino acids. The V gene lost 5 bases and the J gene lost 11 bases, with 10 bases spanning the gap. Germline V gene lookup returns CDR1 SEHNR and CDR2 FQNEAQ (reference sequence). This CDR3 reads CASSQTGAIYF. For the CDR3, the DNA is TGTGCCAGCAGCCAGACGGGGGCCATATATTTT.

This chain uses TRBV28 with TRBJ2-3; 9 bases match TRBD1. The germline CDR1 and CDR2 sequences are MDHEN and SYDVKM. CDR3 size: 16 residues. V lost 3 bases, J lost 5 bases, and 9 bases stayed unmatched. CDR3 sequence: CASSFSGTGYRDTQYF. The DNA of the CDR3 is TGTGCCAGCAGTTTCAGCGGGACAGGGTATCGAGATACGCAGTATTTT.

In its sample, this clone was seen many times. V gene TRBV25-1 combines with J gene TRBJ1-4; TRBD1 matches at 10 bases. Trimming removed 6 bases from V and 7 bases from J; junction bases left unmatched: 5. The CDR3 is 14 residues long. The germline gives CDR1 MGHDK, CDR2 SYGVNS. The DNA for the CDR3 is TGTGCCAGCAGGCGACAGGGGGCGCTTGAAAAACTGTTTTTT. This encodes CASRRQGALEKLFF.

V is TRBV6-5 and J is TRBJ1-6, with no clear D. V lost 5 bases, J lost 12 bases, and 11 bases lay in between. This CDR3 has 12 residues. Germline V lookup: CDR1 MNHEY, CDR2 SVGAGI. CDR3 in DNA: TGTGCCAGCAGTCGCGACGGGAGACCCCTCCACTTT. It translates to CASSRDGRPLHF.

The chain is built from TRBV10-2 and TRBJ1-3; D remains ambiguous. The CDR3 length is 14 residues. Germline V lookup: CDR1 WSHSY, CDR2 SAAADI. V lost 8 bases to trimming and J lost 0 bases, with 11 bases between them. The CDR3 sequence is CASSTGSSGNTIYF. CDR3 sequence (DNA): TGCGCCAGCTCGACCGGGAGCTCTGGAAACACCATATATTTT.

The chain has TRBV5-1 and TRBJ2-3; tentative D call: TRBD2 (7 bases). The CDR3 totals 19 residues. The V gene lost 5 bases and the J gene lost 2 bases, with 27 bases spanning the gap. CDR1 and CDR2 from the germline V gene are SGHRS and YFSETQ. Here the CDR3 reads CASSYQGGGTQGTTDTQYF. The CDR3, as DNA: TGCGCCAGCAGTTACCAGGGAGGGGGTACGCAGGGAACCACAGATACGCAGTATTTT.

The chain employs TRBV7-9 and TRBJ1-3, with TRBD1 matching 9 bases. Unmatched junction bases numbered 7, after V lost 6 bases and J lost 1 base. This CDR3 is 16 amino acids long. From germline, CDR1 is SEHNR and CDR2 FQNEAQ (reference sequence). This CDR3 is CASRPIQGASGNTIYF. The CDR3 nucleotides read TGTGCCAGCAGACCGATACAGGGGGCTTCTGGAAACACCATATATTTT.

The rearrangement links TRBV7-9 to TRBJ1-2; 9 bases are a match to TRBD1. Trimming cost V 4 bases and J 4 bases; bases outside gene matches: 4. CDR3 length equals 14 residues. Germline assignment: CDR1 SEHNR and CDR2 FQNEAQ (reference sequence). The CDR3 DNA is TGTGCCAGCAGCTCTACACAGGGGGCCTATGGCTACACCTTC. It encodes CASSSTQGAYGYTF.

This chain joins TRBV19 and TRBJ1-5, with a tentative D call TRBD1 (6 bases). The germline gives CDR1 LNHDA, CDR2 SQIVND (reference sequence). This CDR3 comprises 15 residues. Trimming cost V 8 bases and J 1 base, with 15 bases left between them. CDR3 residues: CASSQGIASNQPQHF. DNA for the CDR3: TGTGCCAGTTCCCAGGGGATTGCGAGCAATCAGCCCCAGCATTTT. Full variable domain (outside the CDR3, taken from reference TRBV19 and TRBJ1-5): DGGITQSPKYLFRKEGQNVTLSCEQNLNHDAMYWYRQDPGQGLRLIYYSQIVNDFQKGDIAEGYSVSREKKESFPLTVTSAQKNPTAFYLCASSQGIASNQPQHFGDGTRLSIL.

V and J are TRBV12-3 or TRBV12-4 and TRBJ2-1; TRBD2 aligns across 7 bases. The CDR3 consists of 12 residues. Germline trimming cut 8 bases from V and 12 bases from J; bases unmatched to any gene: 10. The chain's CDR3 is CASGQTGGWQFF. CDR3 bases: TGTGCCAGCGGCCAGACGGGGGGTTGGCAGTTCTTC.